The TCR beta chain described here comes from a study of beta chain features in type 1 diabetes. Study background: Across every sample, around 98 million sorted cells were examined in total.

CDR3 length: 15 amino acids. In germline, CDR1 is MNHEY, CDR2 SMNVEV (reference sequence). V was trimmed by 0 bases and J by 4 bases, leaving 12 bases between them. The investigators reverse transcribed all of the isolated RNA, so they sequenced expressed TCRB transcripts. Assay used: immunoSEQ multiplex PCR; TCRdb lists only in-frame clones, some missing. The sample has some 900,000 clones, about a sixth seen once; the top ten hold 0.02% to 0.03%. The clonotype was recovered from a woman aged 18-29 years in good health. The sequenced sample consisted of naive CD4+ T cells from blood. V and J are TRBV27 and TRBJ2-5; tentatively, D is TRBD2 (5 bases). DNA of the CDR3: TGTGCCAGCAGTTTATCGGCGGGTCGGGGAGAGACCCAGTACTTC. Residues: CASSLSAGRGETQYF.